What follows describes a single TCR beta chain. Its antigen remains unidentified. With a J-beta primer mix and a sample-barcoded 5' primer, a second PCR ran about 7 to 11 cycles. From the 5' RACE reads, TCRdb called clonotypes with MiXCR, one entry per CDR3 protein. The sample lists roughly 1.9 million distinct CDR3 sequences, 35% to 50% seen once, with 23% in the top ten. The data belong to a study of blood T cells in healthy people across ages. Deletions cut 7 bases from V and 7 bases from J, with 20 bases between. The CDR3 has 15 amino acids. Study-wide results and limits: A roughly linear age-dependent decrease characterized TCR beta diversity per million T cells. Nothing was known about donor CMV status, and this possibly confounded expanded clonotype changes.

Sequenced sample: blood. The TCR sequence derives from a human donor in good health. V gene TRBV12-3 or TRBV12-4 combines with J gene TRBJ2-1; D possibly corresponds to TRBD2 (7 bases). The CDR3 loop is CASNLGGASKNEQFF. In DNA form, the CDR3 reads TGTGCCAGCAATCTAGGGGGGGCTTCGAAAAATGAGCAGTTCTTC.